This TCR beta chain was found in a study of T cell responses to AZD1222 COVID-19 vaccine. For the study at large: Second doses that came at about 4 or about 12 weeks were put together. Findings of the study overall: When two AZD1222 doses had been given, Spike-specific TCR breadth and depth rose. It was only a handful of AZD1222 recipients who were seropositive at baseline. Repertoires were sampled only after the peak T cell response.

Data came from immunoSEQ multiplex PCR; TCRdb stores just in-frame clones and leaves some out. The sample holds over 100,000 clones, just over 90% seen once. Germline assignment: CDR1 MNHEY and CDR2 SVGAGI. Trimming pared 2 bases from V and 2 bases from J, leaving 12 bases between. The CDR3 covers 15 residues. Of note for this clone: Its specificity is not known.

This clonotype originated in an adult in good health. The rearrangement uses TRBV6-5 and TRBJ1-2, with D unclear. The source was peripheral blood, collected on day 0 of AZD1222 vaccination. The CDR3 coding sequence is TGTGCCAGCAGTTACGCCTTCCGGGGAAACTATGGCTACACCTTC. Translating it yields CASSYAFRGNYGYTF.